Described below is a single T cell receptor beta chain sequence and its context. Germline CDR1 LGHDT, CDR2 YNNKEL (reference sequence). Deletions cut 5 bases from V and 1 base from J, with 8 bases between. This CDR3 has 14 amino acids. The authors' processing: Reference gene primers were amplified, and this amplification served to estimate nucleated cell counts. Measured with immunoSEQ multiplex PCR; TCRdb has only the in-frame clones, and not every one. The D gene and trimming were derived from the DNA, and the V and J assignments and clone size from that table. In the table there are about 280,000 clones, approximately 88% of which are singletons. The data were taken from a study of blood T cell repertoires in COVID-19.

The sequenced sample was peripheral blood. This rearrangement joins TRBV3-1 (or the pseudogene TRBV3-2) to TRBJ1-4; no clear D. The receptor was isolated from a man aged 50 or older with acute or convalescent COVID-19. DNA of the CDR3: TGTGCCAGCAGCTTTGGAGGAACTAATGAAAAACTGTTTTTT. Translation: CASSFGGTNEKLFF.